This T cell receptor (beta chain) was captured by sequencing in a study of OX40 agonist ivuxolimab in advanced cancers. On the study more broadly: The study enrolled dose-escalation patients with hepatocellular carcinoma, melanoma, renal cell or head and neck cancer. Anti-PD-1, anti-PD-L1 or anti-CTLA-4 therapy given earlier was allowed, and 30% to 45% had some. Partial responses were achieved by three patients, one with hepatocellular carcinoma and two with cutaneous melanoma.

Some clones are missing from TCRdb's copy, which holds only in-frame ones; the method was immunoSEQ multiplex PCR. This sample has 25,000 to 35,000 clones; roughly nine tenths occur once, and the top ten carry roughly 40%. The V segment lost 5 bases and the J segment 1 base; nucleotides outside the gene matches: 5. From germline, CDR1 is SEHNR and CDR2 FQNEAQ (reference sequence). The length of the CDR3 is 15 residues. Sample: CD4+ or CD8+ T cells sorted from blood, taken in a trial of the OX40 agonist ivuxolimab. This sequence was found in an adult with an advanced solid tumor such as melanoma, head and neck, liver or kidney cancer. The genes are TRBV7-9 and TRBJ1-2; 9 bases are a match to TRBD1. The CDR3 DNA sequence: TGTGCCAGCAGCATCGACAGGGGGGATAACTATGGCTACACCTTC. The encoded protein is CASSIDRGDNYGYTF. Filled out from reference TRBV7-9 and TRBJ1-2, the complete variable domain reads DTGVSQNPRHKITKRGQNVTFRCDPISEHNRLYWYRQTLGQGPEFLTYFQNEAQLEKSRLLSDRFSAERPKGSFSTLEIQRTEQGDSAMYLCASSIDRGDNYGYTFGSGTRLTVV.